Listed here are 2 T cell receptor beta chains from one sample, sequenced in a study of blood T cell repertoires in COVID-19. Profiling relied on immunoSEQ multiplex PCR, and the TCRdb table lists in-frame clones only, not all of them. Among approximately 310,000 clones listed, around 87% were seen once. The sample comprised peripheral blood. These receptors originate from a man aged 50 or older with active or convalescent COVID-19.

This chain uses TRBV6-5 with TRBJ1-5, with D unclear. Germline CDR1 MNHEY, CDR2 SVGAGI. The CDR3 spans 13 residues. Trimming cost V 6 bases and J 10 bases, with 16 bases left between them. Here the CDR3 reads CASSRTEGAPQHF. The CDR3 nucleotides are TGTGCCAGCAGCCGGACTGAGGGCGCACCCCAGCATTTT.

This chain connects TRBV5-4 to TRBJ2-1; 7 bases line up with TRBD1. The V segment lost 4 bases and the J segment 0 bases; nucleotides outside the gene matches: 7. CDR1 is SGHNT and CDR2 is YYREEE in the germline V gene (reference sequence). CDR3 length: 16 residues. The CDR3 nucleotides read TGTGCCAGCAGCCATGGGGACAGTTTCTCCTACAATGAGCAGTTCTTC. This translates into CASSHGDSFSYNEQFF. Supplemented by reference TRBV5-4 and TRBJ2-1, the full variable domain reads ETGVTQSPTHLIKTRGQQVTLRCSSQSGHNTVSWYQQALGQGPQFIFQYYREEENGRGNFPPRFSGLQFPNYSSELNVNALELDDSALYLCASSHGDSFSYNEQFFGPGTRLTVL.